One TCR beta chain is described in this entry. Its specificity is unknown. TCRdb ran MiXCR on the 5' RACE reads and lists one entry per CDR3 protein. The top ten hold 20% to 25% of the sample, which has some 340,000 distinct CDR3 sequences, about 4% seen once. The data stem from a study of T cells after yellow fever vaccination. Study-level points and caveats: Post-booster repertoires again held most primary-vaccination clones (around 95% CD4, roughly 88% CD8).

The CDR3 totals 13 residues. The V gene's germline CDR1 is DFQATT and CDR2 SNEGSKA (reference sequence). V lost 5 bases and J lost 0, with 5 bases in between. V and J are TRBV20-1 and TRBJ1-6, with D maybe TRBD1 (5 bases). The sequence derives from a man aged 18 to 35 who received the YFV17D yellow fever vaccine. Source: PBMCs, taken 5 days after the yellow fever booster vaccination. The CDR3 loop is CSAQGSYNSPLHF. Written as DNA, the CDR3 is TGCAGTGCTCAGGGCTCCTATAATTCACCCCTCCACTTT.